This is a list of T cell receptor beta chains from one sample in a study of T cell responses to AZD1222 COVID-19 vaccine. The table came from immunoSEQ multiplex PCR; TCRdb's copy has only in-frame clones and leaves some out. The sample shows approximately 180,000 clones, around 90% of them seen only once. This material consisted of peripheral blood, taken on day 0 of AZD1222 vaccination. The source of these receptors is an adult in good health. CDR3s include the opening cysteine and the closing phenylalanine or tryptophan. A D gene is named only where the DNA matches it firmly. Expanded clones are given a class, and other clones once, few, many or no size at all.

clone_size | j_call | v_call | d_call | cdr3_nt | cdr3_aa
once | TRBJ2-3 | TRBV5-6 | - | TGTGCCAGCAGCTTTAGGGGGGGACGGGCAGATACGCAGTATTTT | CASSFRGGRADTQYF
- | TRBJ1-2 | TRBV7-2 | - | TGTGCCAGCAGCTTGAGGGGCGCACGTGTTGGCTACACCTTC | CASSLRGARVGYTF
- | TRBJ1-4 | TRBV28 | - | TGTGCCAGCAGTTTTTTCGGGACTTGGGCTGCTCCAGGAGATGAAAAACTGTTTTTT | CASSFFGTWAAPGDEKLFF
- | TRBJ1-2 | TRBV7-2 | - | TGTGCCAGCAGCTTAGCCACCGGGTCTGGTGGCTACACCTTC | CASSLATGSGGYTF
- | TRBJ1-6 | TRBV6-5 | TRBD1 | TGTGCCAGCAGGACGACAGGGGTGAATTCACCCCTCCACTTT | CASRTTGVNSPLHF
- | TRBJ2-3 | TRBV18 | - | TGTGCCAGCTCACCTAACTCCGGGATTAGCACAGATACGCAGTATTTT | CASSPNSGISTDTQYF
- | TRBJ1-2 | TRBV30 | - | TGTGCCTGGAGTAACCCGGGGGGAGCTAACTATGGCTACACCTTC | CAWSNPGGANYGYTF
- | TRBJ2-1 | TRBV6-5 | TRBD2 | TGTGCCTGCGGCGGGGGGGGCTTCAATGAGCAGTTCTTC | CACGGGGFNEQFF
- | TRBJ2-3 | TRBV6-1 | - | TGTGCCAGCAGTGAACACCATTCGGATACGCAGTATTTT | CASSEHHSDTQYF
once | TRBJ2-5 | TRBV19 | - | TGTGCCAGTAGTCCCCCCGGAGGGGGAAGGGAGACCCAGTACTTC | CASSPPGGGRETQYF
once | TRBJ1-5 | TRBV28 | - | TGTGCCAGCAGAGTTTTTGGCCAGCCCCAGCATTTT | CASRVFGQPQHF